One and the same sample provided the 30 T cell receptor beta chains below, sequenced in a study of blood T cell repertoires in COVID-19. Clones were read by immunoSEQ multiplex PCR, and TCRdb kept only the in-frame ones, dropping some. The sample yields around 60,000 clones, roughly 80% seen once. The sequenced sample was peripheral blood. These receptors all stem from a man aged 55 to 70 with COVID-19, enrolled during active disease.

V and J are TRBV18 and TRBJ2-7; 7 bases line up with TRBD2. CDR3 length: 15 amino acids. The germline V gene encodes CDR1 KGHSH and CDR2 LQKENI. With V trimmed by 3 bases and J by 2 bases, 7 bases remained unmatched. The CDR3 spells CASSPDTGGAYEQYF. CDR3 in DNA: TGTGCCAGCTCACCGGATACGGGGGGTGCCTACGAGCAGTACTTC.

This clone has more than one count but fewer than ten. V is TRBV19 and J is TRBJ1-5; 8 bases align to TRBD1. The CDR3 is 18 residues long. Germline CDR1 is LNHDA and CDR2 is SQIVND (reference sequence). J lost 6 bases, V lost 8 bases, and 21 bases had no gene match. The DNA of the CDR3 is TGTGCCAGTGCCCCTAGCCCCCCGGGACAGGAAAATTTTCAGCCCCAGCATTTT. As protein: CASAPSPPGQENFQPQHF.

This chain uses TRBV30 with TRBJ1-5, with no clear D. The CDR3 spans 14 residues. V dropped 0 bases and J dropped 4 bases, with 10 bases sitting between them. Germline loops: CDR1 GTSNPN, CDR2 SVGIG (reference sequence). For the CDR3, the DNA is TGTGCCTGGAGTGTTGGTCAACTGAATCAGCCCCAGCATTTT. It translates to CAWSVGQLNQPQHF.

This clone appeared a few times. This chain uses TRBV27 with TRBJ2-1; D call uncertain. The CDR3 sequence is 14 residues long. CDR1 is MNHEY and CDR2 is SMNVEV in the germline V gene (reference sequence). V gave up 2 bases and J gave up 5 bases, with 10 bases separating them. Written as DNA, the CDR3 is TGTGCCAGCAGTTTAATGAGACTCCACAATGAGCAGTTCTTC. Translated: CASSLMRLHNEQFF.

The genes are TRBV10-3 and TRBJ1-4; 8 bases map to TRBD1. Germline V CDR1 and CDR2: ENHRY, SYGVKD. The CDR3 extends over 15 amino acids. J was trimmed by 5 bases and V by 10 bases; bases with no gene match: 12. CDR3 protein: CATDPTGGENEKLFF. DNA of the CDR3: TGTGCCACCGACCCCACAGGGGGAGAAAATGAAAAACTGTTTTTT.

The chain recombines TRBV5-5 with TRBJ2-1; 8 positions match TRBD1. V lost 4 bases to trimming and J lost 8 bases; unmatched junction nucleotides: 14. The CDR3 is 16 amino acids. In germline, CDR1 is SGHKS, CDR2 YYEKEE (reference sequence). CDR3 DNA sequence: TGTGCCAGCAGCCCCCGTTACCAGGGGGCTGTGGATGAGCAGTTCTTC. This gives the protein CASSPRYQGAVDEQFF.

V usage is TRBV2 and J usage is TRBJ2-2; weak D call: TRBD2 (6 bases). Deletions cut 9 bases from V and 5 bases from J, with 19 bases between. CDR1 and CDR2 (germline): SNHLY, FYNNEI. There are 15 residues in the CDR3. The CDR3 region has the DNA TGTGCCAGTCGAAAACCGGGACTCTCAACCGGGGAGCTGTTTTTT. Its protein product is CASRKPGLSTGELFF.

CDR3: CASSESGDRSYNSPLHF. The CDR3, as DNA: TGCGCCAGCAGTGAGTCGGGTGACAGGTCCTATAATTCACCCCTCCACTTT. The rearrangement uses TRBV10-2 and TRBJ1-6; tentative D call: TRBD1 (6 bases). This CDR3 has 17 amino acids. Germline lookup yields CDR1 WSHSY and CDR2 SAAADI. V lost 0 bases and J lost 1, with 10 bases in between.

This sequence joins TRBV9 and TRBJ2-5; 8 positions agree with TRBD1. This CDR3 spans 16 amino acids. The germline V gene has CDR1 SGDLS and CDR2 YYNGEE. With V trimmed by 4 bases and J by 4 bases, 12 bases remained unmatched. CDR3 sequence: CASSFRTGHVGETQYF. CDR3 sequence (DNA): TGTGCCAGCAGCTTCCGGACAGGGCATGTAGGAGAGACCCAGTACTTC.

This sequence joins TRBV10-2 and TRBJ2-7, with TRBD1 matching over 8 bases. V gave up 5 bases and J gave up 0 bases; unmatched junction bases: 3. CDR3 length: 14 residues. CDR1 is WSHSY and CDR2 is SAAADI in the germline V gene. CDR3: CASSQQGDSYEQYF. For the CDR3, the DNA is TGCGCCAGCAGTCAACAGGGGGACTCCTACGAGCAGTACTTC.

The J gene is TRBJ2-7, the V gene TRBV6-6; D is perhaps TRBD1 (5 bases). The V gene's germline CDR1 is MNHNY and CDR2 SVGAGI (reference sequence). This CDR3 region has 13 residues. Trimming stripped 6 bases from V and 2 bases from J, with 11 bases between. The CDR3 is CASRPTATYEQYF. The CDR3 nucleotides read TGTGCCAGCAGGCCGACAGCCACCTACGAGCAGTACTTC.

The DNA for the CDR3 is TGTGCCAGCAGCCCAACCCAGGGGCAAACGCAGTATTTT. Translated: CASSPTQGQTQYF. The V gene is TRBV7-6, the J gene TRBJ2-3, with a possible D match to TRBD1 (6 bases). This CDR3 comprises 13 residues. Looked up from germline, CDR1 is SGHVS and CDR2 is FNYEAQ. Trimming removed 5 bases at V and 9 bases at J, with 15 bases between.

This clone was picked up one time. CDR3 loop: CASSFASGDEQFF. In nucleotides, the CDR3 is TGTGCCAGCAGTTTTGCTAGCGGGGATGAGCAGTTCTTC. The chain links TRBV28 to TRBJ2-1; 9 bases agree with TRBD2. This CDR3 has 13 amino acids. The ends lost 3 bases at V and 8 bases at J; junction bases unmatched: 2. Germline loops: CDR1 MDHEN, CDR2 SYDVKM.

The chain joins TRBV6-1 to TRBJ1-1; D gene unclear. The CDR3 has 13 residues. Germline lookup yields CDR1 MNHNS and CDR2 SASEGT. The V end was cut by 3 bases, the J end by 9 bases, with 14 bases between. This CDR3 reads CASSEGRQIQAFF. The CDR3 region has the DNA TGTGCCAGCAGTGAGGGCAGACAAATCCAAGCTTTCTTT.

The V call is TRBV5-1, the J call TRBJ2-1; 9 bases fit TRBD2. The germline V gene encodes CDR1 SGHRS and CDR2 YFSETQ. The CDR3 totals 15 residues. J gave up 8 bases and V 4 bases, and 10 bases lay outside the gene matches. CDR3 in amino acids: CASSPASGLADEQFF. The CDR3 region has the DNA TGCGCCAGCAGCCCCGCCTCGGGACTAGCCGATGAGCAGTTCTTC. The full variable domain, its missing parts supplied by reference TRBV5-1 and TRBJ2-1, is KAGVTQTPRYLIKTRGQQVTLSCSPISGHRSVSWYQQTPGQGLQFLFEYFSETQRNKGNFPGRFSGRQFSNSRSEMNVSTLELGDSALYLCASSPASGLADEQFFGPGTRLTVL.

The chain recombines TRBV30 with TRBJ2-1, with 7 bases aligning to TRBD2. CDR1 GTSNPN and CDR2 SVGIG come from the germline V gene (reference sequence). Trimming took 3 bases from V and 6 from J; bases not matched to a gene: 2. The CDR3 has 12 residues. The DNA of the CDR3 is TGTGCCTGGAGGAGGACTAGCAATGAGCAGTTCTTC. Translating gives CAWRRTSNEQFF.

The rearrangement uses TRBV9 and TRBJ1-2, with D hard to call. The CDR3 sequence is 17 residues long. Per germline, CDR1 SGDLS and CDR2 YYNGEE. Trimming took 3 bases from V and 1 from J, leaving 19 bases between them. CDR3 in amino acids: CASSAGDSGLGNYGYTF. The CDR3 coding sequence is TGTGCCAGCAGCGCCGGCGATTCTGGGCTTGGTAACTATGGCTACACCTTC.

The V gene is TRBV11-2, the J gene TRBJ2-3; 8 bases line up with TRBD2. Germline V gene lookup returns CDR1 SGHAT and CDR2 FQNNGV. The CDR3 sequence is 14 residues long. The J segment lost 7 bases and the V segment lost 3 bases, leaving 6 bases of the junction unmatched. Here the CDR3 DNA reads TGTGCCAGCAGCTTGAACCGCGGGGGGAATACGCAGTATTTT. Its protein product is CASSLNRGGNTQYF.

In DNA form, the CDR3 reads TGTGCCAGCACCACCGTAAGCGGGAACCACAATGAGCAGTTCTTC. Translating gives CASTTVSGNHNEQFF. The chain carries TRBV11-2 and TRBJ2-1; 7 nucleotides agree with TRBD2. V lost 7 bases, J lost 5 bases, and 11 bases stayed unmatched. The germline V gene encodes CDR1 SGHAT and CDR2 FQNNGV. The CDR3 covers 15 residues.

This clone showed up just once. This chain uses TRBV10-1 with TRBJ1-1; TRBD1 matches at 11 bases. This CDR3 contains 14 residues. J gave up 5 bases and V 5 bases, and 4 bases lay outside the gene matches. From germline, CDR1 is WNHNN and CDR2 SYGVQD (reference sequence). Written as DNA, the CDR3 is TGCGCCAGCAGTACCGGGACAGGGGGGACTGAAGCTTTCTTT. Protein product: CASSTGTGGTEAFF.

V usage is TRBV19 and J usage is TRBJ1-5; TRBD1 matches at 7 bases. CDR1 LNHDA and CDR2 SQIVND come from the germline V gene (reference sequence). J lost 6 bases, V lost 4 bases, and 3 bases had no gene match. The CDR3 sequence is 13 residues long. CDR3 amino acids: CASSRQGGQPQHF. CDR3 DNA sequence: TGTGCCAGTAGTAGACAGGGAGGTCAGCCCCAGCATTTT. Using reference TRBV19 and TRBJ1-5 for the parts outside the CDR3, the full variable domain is DGGITQSPKYLFRKEGQNVTLSCEQNLNHDAMYWYRQDPGQGLRLIYYSQIVNDFQKGDIAEGYSVSREKKESFPLTVTSAQKNPTAFYLCASSRQGGQPQHFGDGTRLSIL.

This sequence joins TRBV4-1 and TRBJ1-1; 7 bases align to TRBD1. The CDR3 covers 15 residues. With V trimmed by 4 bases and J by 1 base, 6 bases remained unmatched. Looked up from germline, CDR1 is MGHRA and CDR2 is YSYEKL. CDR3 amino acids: CASSLIRQGNTEAFF. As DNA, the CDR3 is TGCGCCAGCAGCCTCATAAGACAGGGGAACACTGAAGCTTTCTTT.

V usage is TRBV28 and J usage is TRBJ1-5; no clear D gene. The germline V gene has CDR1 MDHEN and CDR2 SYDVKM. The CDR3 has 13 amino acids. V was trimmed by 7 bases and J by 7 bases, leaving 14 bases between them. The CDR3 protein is CASNGDGGQPQHF. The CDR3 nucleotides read TGTGCCAGCAACGGGGATGGCGGGCAGCCCCAGCATTTT.

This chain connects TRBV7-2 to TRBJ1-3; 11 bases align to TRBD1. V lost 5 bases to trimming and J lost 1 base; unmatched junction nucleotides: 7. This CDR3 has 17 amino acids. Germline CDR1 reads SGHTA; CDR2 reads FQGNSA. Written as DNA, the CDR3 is TGTGCCAGCAGCCGGACGGGGACAGGGGGGTCTGGAAACACCATATATTTT. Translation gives CASSRTGTGGSGNTIYF.

The CDR3 DNA reads TGTGCCAGCAGCTTAGATCTGGGACAGGGTTATGAAAAACTGTTTTTT. It codes for CASSLDLGQGYEKLFF. The chain employs TRBV11-2 and TRBJ1-4, with 9 bases aligning to TRBD1. V lost 0 bases, J lost 6 bases, and 5 bases stayed unmatched. The CDR3 sequence is 16 residues long. Germline CDR1 SGHAT, CDR2 FQNNGV.

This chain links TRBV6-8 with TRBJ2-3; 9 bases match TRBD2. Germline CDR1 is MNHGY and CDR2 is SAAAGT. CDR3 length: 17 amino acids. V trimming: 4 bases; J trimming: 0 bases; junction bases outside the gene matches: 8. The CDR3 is CASSCRLAVPSTDTQYF. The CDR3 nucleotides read TGTGCCAGCAGTTGCAGACTAGCGGTACCTAGCACAGATACGCAGTATTTT.

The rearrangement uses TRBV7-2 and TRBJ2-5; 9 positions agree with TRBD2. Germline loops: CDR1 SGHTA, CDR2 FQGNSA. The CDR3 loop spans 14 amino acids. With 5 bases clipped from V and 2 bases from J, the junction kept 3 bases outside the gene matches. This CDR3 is CASSVTSGQETQYF. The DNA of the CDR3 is TGTGCCAGCAGCGTAACTAGCGGGCAAGAGACCCAGTACTTC.

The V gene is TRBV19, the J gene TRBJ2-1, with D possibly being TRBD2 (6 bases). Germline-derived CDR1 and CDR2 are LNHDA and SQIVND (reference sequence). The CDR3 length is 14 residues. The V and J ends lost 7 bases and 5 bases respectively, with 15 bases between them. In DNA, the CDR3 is TGTGCCAGTAAAAGGGGAGGACTCGACAATGAGCAGTTCTTC. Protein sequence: CASKRGGLDNEQFF.

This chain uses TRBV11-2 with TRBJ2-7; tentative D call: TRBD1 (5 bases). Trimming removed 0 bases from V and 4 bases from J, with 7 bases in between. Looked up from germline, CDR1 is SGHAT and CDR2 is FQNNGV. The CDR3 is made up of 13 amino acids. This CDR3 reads CASSLENRYEQYF. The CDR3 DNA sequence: TGTGCCAGCAGCTTAGAAAACAGGTACGAGCAGTACTTC.

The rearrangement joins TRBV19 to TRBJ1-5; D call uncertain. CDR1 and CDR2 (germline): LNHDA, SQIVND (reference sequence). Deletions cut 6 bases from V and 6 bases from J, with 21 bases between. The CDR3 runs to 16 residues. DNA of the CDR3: TGTGCCAGTAGACTTAATTCGGGAAGGGCCATTCAGCCCCAGCATTTT. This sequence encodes CASRLNSGRAIQPQHF.